This TCR beta chain derives from a study of cytomegalovirus exposure and HLA in healthy donors. Amplification used 60 Vbeta primers and 13 Jbeta primers. Measured with immunoSEQ multiplex PCR; TCRdb has only the in-frame clones, and not every one. Of more than 130,000 clones in the sample, roughly 80% were seen once. Healthy donors of bone marrow made up the group. Germline lookup yields CDR1 SGHRS and CDR2 YFSETQ. V was pared by 0 bases and J by 4 bases, with 16 bases between. The length of the CDR3 is 16 residues. In regard to this clone: The antigen remains unidentified.

General study points: Immune exposure data for these donors was limited to CMV serostatus. With DRB1 most and HLA-C fewest, TCR association rates differed between HLA loci in a later analysis. A missense variant in DCLRE1C was later tied to TCR beta V- and J-gene trimming.

The chain is built from TRBV5-1 and TRBJ1-1; D unresolved. The TCR originated in a man aged 35 to 55 in good health and CMV-seropositive. The sequenced sample consisted of PBMCs. The CDR3 coding sequence is TGCGCCAGCAGCTTGGGTTCTTCGGGTGTGGGCACTGAAGCTTTCTTT. Its protein is CASSLGSSGVGTEAFF. Looking up the rest from reference TRBV5-1 and TRBJ1-1 gives the full variable domain: KAGVTQTPRYLIKTRGQQVTLSCSPISGHRSVSWYQQTPGQGLQFLFEYFSETQRNKGNFPGRFSGRQFSNSRSEMNVSTLELGDSALYLCASSLGSSGVGTEAFFGQGTRLTVV.